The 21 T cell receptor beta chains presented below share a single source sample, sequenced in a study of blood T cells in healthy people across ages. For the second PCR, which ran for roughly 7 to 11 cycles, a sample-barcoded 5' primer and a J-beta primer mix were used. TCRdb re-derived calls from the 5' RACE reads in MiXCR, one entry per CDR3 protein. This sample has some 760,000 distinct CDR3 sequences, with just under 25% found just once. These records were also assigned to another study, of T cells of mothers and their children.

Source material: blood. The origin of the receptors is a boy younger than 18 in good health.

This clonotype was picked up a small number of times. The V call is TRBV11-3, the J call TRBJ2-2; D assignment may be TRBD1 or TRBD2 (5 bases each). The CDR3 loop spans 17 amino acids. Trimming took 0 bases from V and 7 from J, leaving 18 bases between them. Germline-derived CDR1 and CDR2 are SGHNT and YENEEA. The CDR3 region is CASSLDRVGASDGELFF. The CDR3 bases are TGTGCCAGCAGCTTAGATCGGGTCGGGGCGAGTGACGGGGAGCTGTTTTTT.

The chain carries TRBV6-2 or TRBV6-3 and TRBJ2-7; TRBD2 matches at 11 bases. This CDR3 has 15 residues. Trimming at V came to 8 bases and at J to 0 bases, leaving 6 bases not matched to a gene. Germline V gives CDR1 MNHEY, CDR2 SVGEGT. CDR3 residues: CASRLAGGASYEQYF. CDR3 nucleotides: TGTGCCAGCCGCCTAGCGGGGGGAGCCTCCTACGAGCAGTACTTC.

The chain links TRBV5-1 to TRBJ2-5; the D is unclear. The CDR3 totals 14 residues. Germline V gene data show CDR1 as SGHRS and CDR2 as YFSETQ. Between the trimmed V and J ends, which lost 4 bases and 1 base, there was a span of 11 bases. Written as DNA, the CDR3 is TGCGCCAGCAGCCCGGCCAGGATCCAAGAGACCCAGTACTTC. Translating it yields CASSPARIQETQYF.

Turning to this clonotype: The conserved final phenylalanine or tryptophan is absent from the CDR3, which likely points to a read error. The CDR3 nucleotides are TGTGCCAGCAGGGGGGTGAGAGAGACCCAGTACCTC. This codes for CASRGVRETQYL. The chain employs TRBV27 and TRBJ2-5; either TRBD1 or TRBD2 may supply D (5 bases each). The V gene's germline CDR1 is MNHEY and CDR2 SMNVEV (reference sequence). The CDR3 covers 12 residues. V was clipped by 6 bases and J by 4 bases, with 9 bases between them.

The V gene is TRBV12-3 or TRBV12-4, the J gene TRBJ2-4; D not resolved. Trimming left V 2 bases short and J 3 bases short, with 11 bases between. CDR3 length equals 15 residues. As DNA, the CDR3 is TGTGCCAGCAGTTTAAGAGCAGAGATCAAAAACATTCAGTACTTC. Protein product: CASSLRAEIKNIQYF.

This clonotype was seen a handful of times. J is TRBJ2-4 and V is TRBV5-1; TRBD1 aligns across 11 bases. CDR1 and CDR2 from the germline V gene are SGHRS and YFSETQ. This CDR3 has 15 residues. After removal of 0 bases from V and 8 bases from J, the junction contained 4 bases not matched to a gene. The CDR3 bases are TGCGCCAGCAGCTTGGCAGGGGACAGGGGGGACATTCAGTACTTC. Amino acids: CASSLAGDRGDIQYF.

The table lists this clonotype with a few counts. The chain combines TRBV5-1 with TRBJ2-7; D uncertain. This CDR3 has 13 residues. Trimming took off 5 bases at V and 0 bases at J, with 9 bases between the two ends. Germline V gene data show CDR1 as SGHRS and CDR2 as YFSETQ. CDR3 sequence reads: CASSAENSYEQYF. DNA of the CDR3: TGCGCCAGCAGTGCAGAGAACTCCTACGAGCAGTACTTC.

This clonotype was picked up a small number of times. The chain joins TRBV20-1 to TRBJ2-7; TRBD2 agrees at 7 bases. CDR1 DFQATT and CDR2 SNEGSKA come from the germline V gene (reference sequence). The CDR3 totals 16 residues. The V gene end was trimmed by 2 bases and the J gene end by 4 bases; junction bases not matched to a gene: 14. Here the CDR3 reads CSARNRGGAKLYEQYF. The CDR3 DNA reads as TGCAGTGCTAGAAACCGCGGGGGAGCTAAACTGTACGAGCAGTACTTC.

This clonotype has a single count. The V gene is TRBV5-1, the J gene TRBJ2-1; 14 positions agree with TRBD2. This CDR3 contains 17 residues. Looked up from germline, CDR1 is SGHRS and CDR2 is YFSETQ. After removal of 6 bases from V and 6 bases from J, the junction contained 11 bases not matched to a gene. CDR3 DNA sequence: TGCGCCAGCATAAGACCCGGGACTAGCGGGAGCCCCAATGAGCAGTTCTTC. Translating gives CASIRPGTSGSPNEQFF.

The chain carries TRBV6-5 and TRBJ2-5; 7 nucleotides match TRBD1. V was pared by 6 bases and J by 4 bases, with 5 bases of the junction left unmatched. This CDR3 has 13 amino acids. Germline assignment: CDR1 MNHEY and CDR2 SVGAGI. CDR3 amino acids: CASRTGTVETQYF. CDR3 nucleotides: TGTGCCAGCAGAACCGGGACAGTAGAGACCCAGTACTTC.

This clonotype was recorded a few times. Written as DNA, the CDR3 is TGCGCCAGCAGCTTTGCATCGTTCGTGCAGTTCTTC. This sequence encodes CASSFASFVQFF. The rearrangement links TRBV5-1 to TRBJ2-1; D is unresolved. Germline-derived CDR1 and CDR2 are SGHRS and YFSETQ. V lost 2 bases, J lost 12 bases, and 12 bases lay in between. The CDR3 contains 12 residues.

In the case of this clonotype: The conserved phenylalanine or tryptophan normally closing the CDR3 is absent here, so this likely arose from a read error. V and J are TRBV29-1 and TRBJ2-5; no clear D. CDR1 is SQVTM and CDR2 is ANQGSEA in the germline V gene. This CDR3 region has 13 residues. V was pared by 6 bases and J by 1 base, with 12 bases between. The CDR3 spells CSVTGLFQETQYL. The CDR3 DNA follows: TGCAGCGTAACGGGTTTATTCCAAGAGACCCAGTACCTC.

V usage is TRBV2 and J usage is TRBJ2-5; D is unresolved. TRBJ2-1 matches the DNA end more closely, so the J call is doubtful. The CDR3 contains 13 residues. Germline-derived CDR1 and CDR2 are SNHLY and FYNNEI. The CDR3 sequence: CASRSSVYNEQFF. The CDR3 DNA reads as TGTGCCAGCAGGTCCAGTGTCTACAATGAGCAGTTCTTC.

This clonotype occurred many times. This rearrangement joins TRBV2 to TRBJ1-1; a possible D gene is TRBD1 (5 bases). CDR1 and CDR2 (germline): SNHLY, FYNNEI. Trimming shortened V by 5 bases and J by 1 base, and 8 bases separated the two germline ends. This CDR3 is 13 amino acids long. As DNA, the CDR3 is TGTGCCAGCAGTTCGACAGCGAACACTGAAGCTTTCTTT. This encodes CASSSTANTEAFF.

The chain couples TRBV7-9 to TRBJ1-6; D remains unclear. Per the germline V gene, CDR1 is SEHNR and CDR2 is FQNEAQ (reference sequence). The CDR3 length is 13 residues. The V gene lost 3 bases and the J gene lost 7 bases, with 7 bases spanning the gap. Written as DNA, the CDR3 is TGTGCCAGCAGCTTGCAAAGGAATTCACCCCTCCACTTT. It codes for CASSLQRNSPLHF.

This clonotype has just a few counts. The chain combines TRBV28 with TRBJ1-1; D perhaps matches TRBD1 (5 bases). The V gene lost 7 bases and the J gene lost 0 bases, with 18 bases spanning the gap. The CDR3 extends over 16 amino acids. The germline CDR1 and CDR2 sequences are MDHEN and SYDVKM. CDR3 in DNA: TGTGCCAGCAACATCTGGGCAGGGCCTATGAACACTGAAGCTTTCTTT. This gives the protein CASNIWAGPMNTEAFF.

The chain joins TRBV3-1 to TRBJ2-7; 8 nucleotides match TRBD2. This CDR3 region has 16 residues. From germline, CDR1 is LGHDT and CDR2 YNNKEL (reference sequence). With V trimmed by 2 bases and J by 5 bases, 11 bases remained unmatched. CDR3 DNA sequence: TGTGCCAGCAGCCAATCGCCGGGACTAGTGCCTGACGAGCAGTACTTC. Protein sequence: CASSQSPGLVPDEQYF.

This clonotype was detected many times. The CDR3 reads CASSYLQGGGYTF. The DNA of the CDR3 is TGTGCCAGCAGTTACCTTCAGGGAGGGGGCTACACCTTC. The rearrangement links TRBV6-6 to TRBJ1-2; a weak D match, TRBD1 (5 bases). Trimming removed 2 bases at V and 8 bases at J, with 12 bases between. Germline V gene data show CDR1 as MNHNY and CDR2 as SVGAGI (reference sequence). This CDR3 has 13 amino acids.

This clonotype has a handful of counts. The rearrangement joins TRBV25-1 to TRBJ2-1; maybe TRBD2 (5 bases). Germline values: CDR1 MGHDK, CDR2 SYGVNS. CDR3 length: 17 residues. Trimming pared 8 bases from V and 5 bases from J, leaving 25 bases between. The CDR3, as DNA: TGTGCCAGCGCCCCCGCTGAATGGGAGTCCGGCCACAATGAGCAGTTCTTC. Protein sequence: CASAPAEWESGHNEQFF.

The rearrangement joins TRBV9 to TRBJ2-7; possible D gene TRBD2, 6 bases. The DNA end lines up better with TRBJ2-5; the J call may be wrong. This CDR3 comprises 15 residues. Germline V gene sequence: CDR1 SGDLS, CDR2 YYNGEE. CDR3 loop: CASSPRGGAQETQYF. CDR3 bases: TGTGCCAGCAGCCCCCGGGGCGGGGCCCAAGAGACCCAGTACTTC.

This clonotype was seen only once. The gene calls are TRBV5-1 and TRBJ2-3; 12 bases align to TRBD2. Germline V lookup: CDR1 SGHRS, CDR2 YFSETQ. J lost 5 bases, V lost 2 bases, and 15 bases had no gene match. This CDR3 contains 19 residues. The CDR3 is CASSFPRASGGAGRDTQYF. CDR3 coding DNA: TGCGCCAGCAGCTTCCCCCGAGCTAGCGGGGGGGCGGGGAGAGATACGCAGTATTTT.